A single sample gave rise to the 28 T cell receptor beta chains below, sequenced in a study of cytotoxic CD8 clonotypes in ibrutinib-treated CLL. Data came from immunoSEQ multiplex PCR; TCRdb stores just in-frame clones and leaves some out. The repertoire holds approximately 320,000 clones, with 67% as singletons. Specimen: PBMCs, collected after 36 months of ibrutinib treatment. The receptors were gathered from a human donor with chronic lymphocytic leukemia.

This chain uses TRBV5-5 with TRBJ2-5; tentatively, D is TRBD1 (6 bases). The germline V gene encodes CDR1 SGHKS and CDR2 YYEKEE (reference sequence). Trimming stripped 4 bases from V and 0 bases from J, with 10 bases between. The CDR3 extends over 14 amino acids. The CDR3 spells CASSGRGNQETQYF. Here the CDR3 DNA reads TGTGCCAGCAGCGGCAGGGGCAACCAAGAGACCCAGTACTTC. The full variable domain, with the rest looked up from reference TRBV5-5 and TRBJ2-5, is DAGVTQSPTHLIKTRGQQVTLRCSPISGHKSVSWYQQVLGQGPQFIFQYYEKEERGRGNFPDRFSARQFPNYSSELNVNALLLGDSALYLCASSGRGNQETQYFGPGTRLLVL.

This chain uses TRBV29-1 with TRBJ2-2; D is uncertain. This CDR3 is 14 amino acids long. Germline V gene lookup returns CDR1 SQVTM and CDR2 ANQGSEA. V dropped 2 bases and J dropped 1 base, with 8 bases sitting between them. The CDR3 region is CSVERDQNTGELFF. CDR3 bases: TGCAGCGTTGAAAGAGACCAGAACACCGGGGAGCTGTTTTTT.

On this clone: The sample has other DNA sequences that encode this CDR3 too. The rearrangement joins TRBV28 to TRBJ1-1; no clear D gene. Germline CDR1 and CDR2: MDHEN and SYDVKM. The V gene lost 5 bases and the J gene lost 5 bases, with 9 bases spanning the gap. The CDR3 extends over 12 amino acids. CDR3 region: CASSRGNTEAFF. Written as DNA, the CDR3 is TGTGCCAGCAGTAGAGGGAATACTGAAGCTTTCTTT.

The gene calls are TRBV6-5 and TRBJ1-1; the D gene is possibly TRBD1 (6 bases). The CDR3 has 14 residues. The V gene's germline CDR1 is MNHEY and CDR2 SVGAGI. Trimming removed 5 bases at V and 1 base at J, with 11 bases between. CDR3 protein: CASSRTDRNTEAFF. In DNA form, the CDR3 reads TGTGCCAGCAGTAGGACGGACAGGAACACTGAAGCTTTCTTT.

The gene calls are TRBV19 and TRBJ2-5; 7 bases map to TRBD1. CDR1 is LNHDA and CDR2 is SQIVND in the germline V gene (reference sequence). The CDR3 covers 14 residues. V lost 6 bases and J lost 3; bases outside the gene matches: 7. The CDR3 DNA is TGTGCCAGTAGCTTCACCGACAGGGAAGAGACCCAGTACTTC. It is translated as CASSFTDREETQYF.

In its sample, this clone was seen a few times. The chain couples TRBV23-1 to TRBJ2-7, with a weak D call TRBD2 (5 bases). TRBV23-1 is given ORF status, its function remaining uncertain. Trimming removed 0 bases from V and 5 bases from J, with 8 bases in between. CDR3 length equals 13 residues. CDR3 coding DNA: TGCGCCAGCAGTCAATCGGGAGCGAACGAGCAGTACTTC. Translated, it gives CASSQSGANEQYF.

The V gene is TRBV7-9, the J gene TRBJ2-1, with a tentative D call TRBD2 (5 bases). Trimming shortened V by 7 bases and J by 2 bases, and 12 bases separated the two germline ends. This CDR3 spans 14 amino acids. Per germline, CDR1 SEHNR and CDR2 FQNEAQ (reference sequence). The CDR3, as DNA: TGTGCCAGCAACGAGGGAGCGGCCTACAATGAGCAGTTCTTC. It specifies CASNEGAAYNEQFF.

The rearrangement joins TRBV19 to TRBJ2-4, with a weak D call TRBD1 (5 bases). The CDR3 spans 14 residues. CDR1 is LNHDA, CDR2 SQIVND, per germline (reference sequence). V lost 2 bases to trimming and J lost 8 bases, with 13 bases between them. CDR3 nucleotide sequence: TGTGCCAGTAGTATATTGGTAGGGGCGGACATTCAGTACTTC. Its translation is CASSILVGADIQYF.

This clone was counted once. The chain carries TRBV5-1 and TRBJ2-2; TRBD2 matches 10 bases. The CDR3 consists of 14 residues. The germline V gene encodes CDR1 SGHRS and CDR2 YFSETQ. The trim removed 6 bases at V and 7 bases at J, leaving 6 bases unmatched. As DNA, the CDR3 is TGCGCCAGCACTCCGACTAGCGGGCACGGGGAGCTGTTTTTT. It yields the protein CASTPTSGHGELFF. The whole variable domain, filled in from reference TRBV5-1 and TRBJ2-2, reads KAGVTQTPRYLIKTRGQQVTLSCSPISGHRSVSWYQQTPGQGLQFLFEYFSETQRNKGNFPGRFSGRQFSNSRSEMNVSTLELGDSALYLCASTPTSGHGELFFGEGSRLTVL.

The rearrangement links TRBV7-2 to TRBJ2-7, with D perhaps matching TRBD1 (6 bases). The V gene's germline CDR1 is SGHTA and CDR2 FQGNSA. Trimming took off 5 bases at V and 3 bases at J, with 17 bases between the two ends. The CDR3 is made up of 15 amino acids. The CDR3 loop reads CASSLNRVSSYEQYF. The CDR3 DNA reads TGTGCCAGCAGCCTAAACAGGGTTTCGAGCTACGAGCAGTACTTC.

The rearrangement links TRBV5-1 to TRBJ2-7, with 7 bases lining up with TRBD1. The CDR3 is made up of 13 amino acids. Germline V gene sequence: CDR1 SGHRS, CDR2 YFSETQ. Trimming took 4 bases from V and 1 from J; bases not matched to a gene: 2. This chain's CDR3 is CASSETGSYEQYF. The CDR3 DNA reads TGCGCCAGCAGCGAGACAGGGTCCTACGAGCAGTACTTC.

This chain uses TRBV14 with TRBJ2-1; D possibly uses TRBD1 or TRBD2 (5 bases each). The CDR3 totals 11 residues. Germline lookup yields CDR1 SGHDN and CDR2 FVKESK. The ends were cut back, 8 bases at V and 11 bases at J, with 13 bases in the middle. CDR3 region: CASSLWDQQFF. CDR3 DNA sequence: TGTGCCAGCTCCCTGTGGGACCAGCAGTTCTTC.

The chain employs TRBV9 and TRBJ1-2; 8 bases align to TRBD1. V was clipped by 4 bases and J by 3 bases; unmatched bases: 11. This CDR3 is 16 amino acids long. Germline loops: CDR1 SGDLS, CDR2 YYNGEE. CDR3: CASSRLSRDRHYGYTF. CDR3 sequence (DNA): TGTGCCAGCAGCAGACTCTCCCGGGACAGGCACTATGGCTACACCTTC.

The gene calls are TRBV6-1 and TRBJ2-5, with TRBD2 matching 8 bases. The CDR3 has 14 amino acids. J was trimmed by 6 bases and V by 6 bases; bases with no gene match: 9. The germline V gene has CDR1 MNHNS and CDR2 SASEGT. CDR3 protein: CASRTGGAGKTQYF. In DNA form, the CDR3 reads TGTGCCAGCAGAACCGGGGGGGCCGGGAAGACCCAGTACTTC.

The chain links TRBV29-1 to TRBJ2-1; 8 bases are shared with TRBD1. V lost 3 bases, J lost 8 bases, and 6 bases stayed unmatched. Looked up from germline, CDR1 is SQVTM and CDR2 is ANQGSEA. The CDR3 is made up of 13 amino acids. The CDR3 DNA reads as TGCAGCGTTGATCCCGGGACAGGCTATGAGCAGTTCTTC. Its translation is CSVDPGTGYEQFF.

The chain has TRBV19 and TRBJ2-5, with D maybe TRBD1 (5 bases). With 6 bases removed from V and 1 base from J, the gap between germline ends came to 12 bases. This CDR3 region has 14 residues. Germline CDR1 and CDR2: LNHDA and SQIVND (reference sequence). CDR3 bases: TGTGCCAGTAGCTCGACAGACCTCCAAGAGACCCAGTACTTC. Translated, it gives CASSSTDLQETQYF. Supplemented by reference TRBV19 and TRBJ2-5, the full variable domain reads DGGITQSPKYLFRKEGQNVTLSCEQNLNHDAMYWYRQDPGQGLRLIYYSQIVNDFQKGDIAEGYSVSREKKESFPLTVTSAQKNPTAFYLCASSSTDLQETQYFGPGTRLLVL.

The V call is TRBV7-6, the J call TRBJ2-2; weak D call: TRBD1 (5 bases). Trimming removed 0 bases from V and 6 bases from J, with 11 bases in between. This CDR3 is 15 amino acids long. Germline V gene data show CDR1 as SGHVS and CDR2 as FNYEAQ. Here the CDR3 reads CASSLAVGRSGELFF. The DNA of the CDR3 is TGTGCCAGCAGCTTAGCGGTGGGGCGATCCGGGGAGCTGTTTTTT.

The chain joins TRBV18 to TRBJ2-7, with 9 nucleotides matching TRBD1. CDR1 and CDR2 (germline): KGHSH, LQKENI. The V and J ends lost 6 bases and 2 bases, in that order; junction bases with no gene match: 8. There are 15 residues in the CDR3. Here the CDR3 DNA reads TGTGCCAGCTCCAGCCGTCGGGACAGGGCCTACGAGCAGTACTTC. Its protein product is CASSSRRDRAYEQYF. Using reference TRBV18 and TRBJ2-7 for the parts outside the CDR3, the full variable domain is NAGVMQNPRHLVRRRGQEARLRCSPMKGHSHVYWYRQLPEEGLKFMVYLQKENIIDESGMPKERFSAEFPKEGPSILRIQQVVRGDSAAYFCASSSRRDRAYEQYFGPGTRLTVT.

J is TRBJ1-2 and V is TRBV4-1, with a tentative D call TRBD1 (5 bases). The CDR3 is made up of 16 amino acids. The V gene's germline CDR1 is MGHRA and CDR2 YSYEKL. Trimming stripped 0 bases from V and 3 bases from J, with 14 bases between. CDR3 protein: CASSQDPGRRYYGYTF. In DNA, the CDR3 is TGCGCCAGCAGCCAAGATCCGGGGCGCCGATACTATGGCTACACCTTC.

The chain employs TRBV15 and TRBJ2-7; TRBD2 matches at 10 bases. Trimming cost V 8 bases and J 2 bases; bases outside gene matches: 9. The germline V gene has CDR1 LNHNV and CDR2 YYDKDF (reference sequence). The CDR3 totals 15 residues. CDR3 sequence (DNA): TGTGCCACCTCCTTGCGGACTAGCGGTCCCTACGAGCAGTACTTC. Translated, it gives CATSLRTSGPYEQYF.

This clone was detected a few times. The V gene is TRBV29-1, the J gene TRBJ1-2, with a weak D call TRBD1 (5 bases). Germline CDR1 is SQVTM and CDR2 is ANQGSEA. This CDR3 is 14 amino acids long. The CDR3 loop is CRGPGMTRFDGYTF. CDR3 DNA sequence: TGCAGGGGGCCAGGGATGACGCGATTTGACGGCTACACCTTC.

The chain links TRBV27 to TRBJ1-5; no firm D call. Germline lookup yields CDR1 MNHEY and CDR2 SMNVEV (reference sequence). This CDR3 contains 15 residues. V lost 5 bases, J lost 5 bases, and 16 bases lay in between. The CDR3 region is CASSPEESGDQPQHF. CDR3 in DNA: TGTGCCAGCAGTCCCGAGGAGTCTGGGGATCAGCCCCAGCATTTT.

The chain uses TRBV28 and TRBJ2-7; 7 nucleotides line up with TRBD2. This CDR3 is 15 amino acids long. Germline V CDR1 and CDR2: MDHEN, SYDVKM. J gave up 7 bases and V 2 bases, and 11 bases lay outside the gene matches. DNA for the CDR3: TGTGCCAGCAGTTTAATCAGCGGGGCCCTGGGGGAGCAGTACTTC. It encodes CASSLISGALGEQYF.

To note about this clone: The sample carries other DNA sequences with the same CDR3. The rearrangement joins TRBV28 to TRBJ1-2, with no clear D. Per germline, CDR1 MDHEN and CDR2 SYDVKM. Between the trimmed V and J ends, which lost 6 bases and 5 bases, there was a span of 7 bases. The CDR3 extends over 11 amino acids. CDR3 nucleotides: TGTGCCAGCAGCCCGGGATATGGCTACACCTTC. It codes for CASSPGYGYTF.

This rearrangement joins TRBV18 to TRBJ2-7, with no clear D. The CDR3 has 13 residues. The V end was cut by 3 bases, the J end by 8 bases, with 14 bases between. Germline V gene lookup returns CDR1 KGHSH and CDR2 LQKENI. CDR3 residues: CASSPEAAEKQYF. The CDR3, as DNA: TGTGCCAGCTCACCGGAAGCAGCCGAAAAGCAGTACTTC.

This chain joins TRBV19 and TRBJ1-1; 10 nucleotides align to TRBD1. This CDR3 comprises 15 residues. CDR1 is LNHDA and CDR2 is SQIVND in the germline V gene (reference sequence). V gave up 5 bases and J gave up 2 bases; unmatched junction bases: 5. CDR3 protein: CASSPGTGDNTEAFF. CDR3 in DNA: TGTGCCAGTAGTCCTGGGACAGGGGACAACACTGAAGCTTTCTTT.

CDR3 region: CASSSGGLDYEQYF. CDR3 nucleotides: TGTGCCAGCAGTTCGGGCGGTTTAGACTACGAGCAGTACTTC. This rearrangement joins TRBV28 to TRBJ2-7; no firm D call. CDR1 and CDR2 (germline): MDHEN, SYDVKM. The CDR3 is 14 residues long. Trimming took 4 bases from V and 3 from J, leaving 13 bases between them.

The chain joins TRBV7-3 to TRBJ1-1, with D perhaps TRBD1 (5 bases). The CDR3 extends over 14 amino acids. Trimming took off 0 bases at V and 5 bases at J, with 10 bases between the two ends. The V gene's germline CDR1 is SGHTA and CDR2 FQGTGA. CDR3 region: CASSLTGARTEAFF. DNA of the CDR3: TGTGCCAGCAGCTTAACAGGGGCGCGAACTGAAGCTTTCTTT.